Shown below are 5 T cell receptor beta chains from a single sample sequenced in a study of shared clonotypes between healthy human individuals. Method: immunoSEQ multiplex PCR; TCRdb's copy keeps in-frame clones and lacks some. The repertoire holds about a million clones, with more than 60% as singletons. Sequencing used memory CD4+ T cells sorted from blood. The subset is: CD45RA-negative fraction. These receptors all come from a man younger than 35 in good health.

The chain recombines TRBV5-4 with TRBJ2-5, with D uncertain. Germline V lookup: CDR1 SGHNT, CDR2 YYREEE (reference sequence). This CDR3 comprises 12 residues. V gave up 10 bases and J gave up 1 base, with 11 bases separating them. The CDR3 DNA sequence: TGTGCCTCAAGTGGAATCCAAGAGACCCAGTACTTC. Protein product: CASSGIQETQYF.

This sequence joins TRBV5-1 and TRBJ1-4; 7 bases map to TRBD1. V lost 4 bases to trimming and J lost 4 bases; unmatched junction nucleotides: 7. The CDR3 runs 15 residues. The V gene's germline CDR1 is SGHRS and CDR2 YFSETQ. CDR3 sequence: CASSRTGDFNEKLFF. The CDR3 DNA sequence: TGCGCCAGCAGCAGAACAGGGGATTTTAATGAAAAACTGTTTTTT.

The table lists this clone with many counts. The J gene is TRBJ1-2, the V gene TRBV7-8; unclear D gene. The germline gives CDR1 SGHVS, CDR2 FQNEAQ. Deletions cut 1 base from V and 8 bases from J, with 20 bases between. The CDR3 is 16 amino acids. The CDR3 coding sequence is TGTGCCAGCAGCTTAGGGTCCCACACCCAAACGAGGGGCTACACCTTC. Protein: CASSLGSHTQTRGYTF.

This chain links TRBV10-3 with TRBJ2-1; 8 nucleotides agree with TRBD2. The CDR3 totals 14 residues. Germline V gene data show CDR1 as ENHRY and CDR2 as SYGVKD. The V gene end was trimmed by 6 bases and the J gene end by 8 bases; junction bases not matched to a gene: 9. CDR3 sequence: CAIRRGEIGDEQFF. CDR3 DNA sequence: TGTGCCATCAGGCGGGGGGAGATCGGGGATGAGCAGTTCTTC.

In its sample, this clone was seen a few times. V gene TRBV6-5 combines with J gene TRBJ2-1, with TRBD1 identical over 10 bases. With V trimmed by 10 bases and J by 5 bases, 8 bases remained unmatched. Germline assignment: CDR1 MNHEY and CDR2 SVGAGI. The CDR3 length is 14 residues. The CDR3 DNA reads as TGTGCCATTCGACGACAGGGGGCGAACAATGAGCAGTTCTTC. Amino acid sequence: CAIRRQGANNEQFF.